This TCR beta chain was profiled in a study of cytotoxic CD8 clonotypes in ibrutinib-treated CLL. This clone was recorded only once. Its specificity is unknown. Sequencing used immunoSEQ multiplex PCR; TCRdb keeps in-frame clones, though not all of them. The profile shows 110,000 to 150,000 clones, 76% of them singletons. The CDR3 loop spans 14 amino acids. Losses at the gene ends were 0 bases for V and 9 bases for J; bases not matched to a gene: 5. The germline CDR1 and CDR2 sequences are SGDLS and YYNGEE. Study results and limitations: At progression, clonality fell back toward baseline after rising at ibrutinib response. T-cell clonality at baseline went above that of age-matched healthy donors and rose and fell with circulating CD8+ T-cell counts.

This clonotype was sampled from a human donor with chronic lymphocytic leukemia. The gene calls are TRBV9 and TRBJ1-3; 8 bases fit TRBD1. Material: PBMCs, obtained after 24 months of ibrutinib treatment. The CDR3 nucleotides are TGTGCCAGCAGCGTAGTCGGGACAGGCCCCACCATATATTTT. Translating gives CASSVVGTGPTIYF.